This TCR beta chain came from a study of shared clonotypes between healthy human individuals. A remark on this clone: Its antigen is not known.

Per the germline V gene, CDR1 is LNHDA and CDR2 is SQIVND (reference sequence). This CDR3 region has 15 residues. The V and J ends lost 4 bases and 1 base respectively, with 13 bases between them. Only Caucasian adults living in Nashville, Tennessee served as donors. Notes on the study in general: Sharing of clonotypes among donors was expected to vary with sequencing depth. Relative to memory subsets, naive subsets generally showed larger estimated richness.

The data were produced by immunoSEQ multiplex PCR, yet TCRdb's version contains in-frame clones alone and is incomplete. The sample contains around 1.5 million clones, about 98% of which appear only once. The sequencing sample was made of naive CD4+ T cells sorted from blood. The subset here: CD45RA+ positively selected. The V and J genes are TRBV19 and TRBJ1-1; a possible D gene is TRBD1 (5 bases). This receptor was identified in a man aged 30 to 45 in good health. This chain's CDR3 is CASSSRGTSNTEAFF. Written as DNA, the CDR3 is TGTGCCAGTAGTAGTAGGGGCACATCGAACACTGAAGCTTTCTTT. The full variable domain, its missing parts supplied by reference TRBV19 and TRBJ1-1, is DGGITQSPKYLFRKEGQNVTLSCEQNLNHDAMYWYRQDPGQGLRLIYYSQIVNDFQKGDIAEGYSVSREKKESFPLTVTSAQKNPTAFYLCASSSRGTSNTEAFFGQGTRLTVV.